This T cell receptor (beta chain) was captured in a study of blood T cell repertoires in COVID-19. At the level of the study: There were acute and convalescent COVID-19 samples, and they came from the United States, Italy and Spain. The cDNA or gDNA used as material had been derived from T cells, B-cell-depleted T cells, or PBMCs.

The length of the CDR3 is 15 residues. Germline lookup yields CDR1 SGHTA and CDR2 FQGNSA. V lost 3 bases, J lost 4 bases, and 13 bases lay in between. Original analysis: Amplification of reference gene primers was used by the study to estimate nucleated cell counts. The data were produced by immunoSEQ multiplex PCR, yet TCRdb's version contains in-frame clones alone and is incomplete. For V, J and clone size, that table is used; D and trimming come from the DNA. The sample comprises 63,000 or so clones, approximately 90% of which are singletons, and 1.4% rests with the top ten. The chain links TRBV7-2 to TRBJ2-1; D gene ambiguous. Sequencing was done on a sample of peripheral blood. This TCR derives from a human donor in a cohort sampled during active COVID-19. This chain's CDR3 is CASSFALSLYNEQFF. The CDR3 nucleotides read TGTGCCAGCAGCTTCGCACTTTCACTGTACAATGAGCAGTTCTTC.